This TCR beta chain originates from a study of blood T cell repertoires in COVID-19. Study-wide background: T cells, B-cell-depleted T cells, or PBMCs provided the cDNA or gDNA that served as material.

Authors' data handling: Reference gene primer amplification in the assay estimated nucleated cell counts. Only in-frame clones appear in the TCRdb table, and some are missing; sequencing was by immunoSEQ multiplex PCR. D and trimming come from the DNA, and the V and J calls and clone size come from that table. This sample has over 250,000 clones; roughly 86% occur once, and the top ten carry 2.6%. The age range of participants was about 18 to 100 years, with residence in roughly 25 US areas. This clonotype was obtained from a woman aged 18-29 years who had recovered from COVID-19. The specimen was PBMCs or T cells enriched from blood (not recorded which).

CDR3 loop: CASSLTAGQPQHF. Written as DNA, the CDR3 is TGTGCCAGCAGCTTGACAGCTGGTCAGCCCCAGCATTTT. V usage is TRBV5-6 and J usage is TRBJ1-5; D gene uncertain. This CDR3 contains 13 residues. The germline V gene encodes CDR1 SGHDT and CDR2 YYEEEE. The V and J ends lost 1 base and 6 bases respectively, with 8 bases between them.